A single TCR beta chain is shown here with its context. The sample belongs to a study of blood T cell repertoires in COVID-19. Study-wide context: Acute and convalescent COVID-19 samples came from the United States, Italy and Spain. PBMCs, B-cell-depleted T cells, or T cells provided the cDNA or gDNA that made up the material.

Germline CDR1 reads SGHDN; CDR2 reads FVKESK. The ends were cut back, 6 bases at V and 0 bases at J, with 10 bases in the middle. The CDR3 contains 14 residues. Per the study methods: How many nucleated cells were present was estimated from reference gene primer amplification. TCRdb keeps only in-frame clones here, not all; method: immunoSEQ multiplex PCR. V and J calls and clone size are given by that table; D and trimming were obtained from the DNA. This table has approximately 100,000 clones, approximately 92% appearing once. This TCR was sampled from a man aged 50 to 60 with active COVID-19. Sequencing was performed on peripheral blood. V is TRBV14 and J is TRBJ2-3; possibly TRBD2 for D (6 bases). DNA of the CDR3: TGTGCCAGCAGAAGCGGGTCAAGCACAGATACGCAGTATTTT. It translates to CASRSGSSTDTQYF. The variable domain in full, completed from reference TRBV14 and TRBJ2-3, reads EAGVTQFPSHSVIEKGQTVTLRCDPISGHDNLYWYRRVMGKEIKFLLHFVKESKQDESGMPNNRFLAERTGGTYSTLKVQPAELEDSGVYFCASRSGSSTDTQYFGPGTRLTVL.